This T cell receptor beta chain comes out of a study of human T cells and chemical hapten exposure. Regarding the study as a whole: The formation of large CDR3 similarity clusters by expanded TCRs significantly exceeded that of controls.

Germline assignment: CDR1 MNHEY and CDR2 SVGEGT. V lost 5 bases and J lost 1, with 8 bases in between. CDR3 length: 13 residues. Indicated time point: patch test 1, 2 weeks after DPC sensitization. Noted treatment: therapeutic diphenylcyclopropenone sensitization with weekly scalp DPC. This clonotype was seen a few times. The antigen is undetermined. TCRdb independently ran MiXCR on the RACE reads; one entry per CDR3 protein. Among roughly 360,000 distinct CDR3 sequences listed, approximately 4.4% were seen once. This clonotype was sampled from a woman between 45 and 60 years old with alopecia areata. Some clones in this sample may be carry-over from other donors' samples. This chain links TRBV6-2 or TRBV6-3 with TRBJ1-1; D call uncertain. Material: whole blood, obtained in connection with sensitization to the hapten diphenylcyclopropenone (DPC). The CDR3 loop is CASSIDPNTEAFF. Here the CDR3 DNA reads TGTGCCAGCAGTATAGACCCGAACACTGAAGCTTTCTTT.